These 17 T cell receptor beta chains were sequenced from one sample in a study of T-cell memory formation after mild COVID-19. TCRdb independently ran MiXCR on the 5' RACE reads; one entry per CDR3 protein. The sample shows tens of thousands of distinct CDR3 sequences, about an eighth of them seen only once. The sequenced material came from PBMCs or a T cell subset sorted from them (not recorded which). These receptors were collected from an adult woman who had mild COVID-19 (a few samples of this study predate the infection). Cell type and time point are not known.

Regarding this clonotype: Germline is not matched at one junction end, which may reflect a read error. The chain is built from TRBV7-9 and TRBJ2-6; D not certain. This CDR3 is 18 amino acids long. Germline lookup yields CDR1 SEHNR and CDR2 FQNEAQ (reference sequence). The CDR3 here is CASGLAQIYFSGANVLTF. DNA of the CDR3: TGTGCCAGCGGCTTAGCCCAGATTTATTTCTCTGGGGCCAACGTCCTGACTTTC.

The V call is TRBV5-1, the J call TRBJ2-3; 10 bases are a match to TRBD2. Per germline, CDR1 SGHRS and CDR2 YFSETQ. The V gene end was trimmed by 3 bases and the J gene end by 15 bases; junction bases not matched to a gene: 4. The CDR3 spans 11 residues. The CDR3: CASSSGTSEYF. The CDR3 nucleotides are TGCGCCAGCAGCTCCGGGACTAGCGAATATTTT.

This chain connects TRBV7-3 to TRBJ1-1, with D tentatively TRBD1 (6 bases). In germline, CDR1 is SGHTA, CDR2 FQGTGA. The CDR3 length is 14 residues. The V and J ends lost 5 bases and 5 bases respectively, with 15 bases between them. The CDR3 spells CASSPVGGPTEAFF. In nucleotides, the CDR3 is TGTGCCAGCAGCCCGGTGGGGGGGCCAACTGAAGCTTTCTTT.

The V gene is TRBV7-9, the J gene TRBJ1-1; 11 bases line up with TRBD1. Looked up from germline, CDR1 is SEHNR and CDR2 is FQNEAQ (reference sequence). Losses at the gene ends were 6 bases for V and 0 bases for J; bases not matched to a gene: 6. There are 16 residues in the CDR3. CDR3 sequence (DNA): TGTGCCAGCAGTCCCGGGACAGGGGGAATGAACACTGAAGCTTTCTTT. This sequence encodes CASSPGTGGMNTEAFF. The full variable domain, rest sourced from reference TRBV7-9 and TRBJ1-1, is DTGVSQNPRHKITKRGQNVTFRCDPISEHNRLYWYRQTLGQGPEFLTYFQNEAQLEKSRLLSDRFSAERPKGSFSTLEIQRTEQGDSAMYLCASSPGTGGMNTEAFFGQGTRLTVV.

The chain joins TRBV7-9 to TRBJ2-7; D gene unclear. The CDR3 has 13 amino acids. Trimming stripped 3 bases from V and 0 bases from J, with 6 bases between. CDR1 is SEHNR, CDR2 FQNEAQ, per germline (reference sequence). The DNA of the CDR3 is TGTGCCAGCAGCTTCCCCCCCTCCTACGAGCAGTACTTC. Its protein product is CASSFPPSYEQYF.

This clonotype has only a few counts. The chain carries TRBV5-1 and TRBJ2-6, with TRBD1 identical over 7 bases. CDR3 length: 14 residues. The V segment lost 5 bases and the J segment 10 bases; nucleotides outside the gene matches: 9. Germline-derived CDR1 and CDR2 are SGHRS and YFSETQ. CDR3 DNA sequence: TGCGCCAGCAGAGATTCAGGGGGTTCGAACGTCCTGACTTTC. Translating gives CASRDSGGSNVLTF.

This clonotype appeared many times. Mismatch with germline at one junction end may stem from a read error. V usage is TRBV7-2 and J usage is TRBJ2-7, with D possibly TRBD1 on 6 matching bases. Germline V gene lookup returns CDR1 SGHTA and CDR2 FQGNSA. CDR3 length: 13 residues. CDR3 region: CASSLAGVYEQYF. CDR3 coding DNA: TGCGCCAGCAGCTTGGCAGGGGTCTACGAGCAGTACTTC.

This clonotype was counted ten times or more. This rearrangement joins TRBV7-9 to TRBJ2-7, with D unclear. The germline V gene has CDR1 SEHNR and CDR2 FQNEAQ (reference sequence). V gave up 3 bases and J gave up 2 bases, with 2 bases separating them. The CDR3 contains 11 residues. The CDR3 sequence is CASSFTYEQYF. The DNA of the CDR3 is TGTGCCAGCAGCTTCACCTACGAGCAGTACTTC.

The chain is built from TRBV7-9 and TRBJ2-3; a possible D gene is TRBD2 (5 bases). Trimming shortened V by 3 bases and J by 2 bases, and 12 bases separated the two germline ends. Looked up from germline, CDR1 is SEHNR and CDR2 is FQNEAQ (reference sequence). This CDR3 has 15 residues. The CDR3 reads CASSFEPGFTDTQYF. CDR3 nucleotide sequence: TGTGCCAGCAGCTTTGAACCGGGGTTCACAGATACGCAGTATTTT.

This clonotype came up a few times. The rearrangement joins TRBV7-9 to TRBJ2-5, with a tentative D call TRBD2 (5 bases). Trimming took off 1 base at V and 1 base at J, with 10 bases between the two ends. Germline V CDR1 and CDR2: SEHNR, FQNEAQ (reference sequence). CDR3 size: 15 residues. CDR3 nucleotides: TGTGCCAGCAGCTTAGTAACTAGGACCCAAGAGACCCAGTACTTC. Protein product: CASSLVTRTQETQYF. The whole variable domain, filled in from reference TRBV7-9 and TRBJ2-5, reads DTGVSQNPRHKITKRGQNVTFRCDPISEHNRLYWYRQTLGQGPEFLTYFQNEAQLEKSRLLSDRFSAERPKGSFSTLEIQRTEQGDSAMYLCASSLVTRTQETQYFGPGTRLLVL.

This clonotype showed up just a few times. The rearrangement uses TRBV9 and TRBJ2-1, with D possibly being TRBD1 (5 bases). Germline-derived CDR1 and CDR2 are SGDLS and YYNGEE. The CDR3 length is 11 residues. Trimming took off 3 bases at V and 8 bases at J, with 6 bases between the two ends. The CDR3: CASSEGDEQFF. The CDR3 DNA reads as TGTGCCAGCAGCGAAGGGGATGAGCAGTTCTTC.

The table lists this clonotype with a few counts. The chain carries TRBV30 and TRBJ1-5; D remains ambiguous. Germline V gene data show CDR1 as GTSNPN and CDR2 as SVGIG (reference sequence). The CDR3 is made up of 12 amino acids. V was cut by 2 bases and J by 7 bases, with 9 bases left in between. In DNA, the CDR3 is TGTGCCTGGAGTCCAGGCAGGCAGCCCCAGCATTTT. It yields the protein CAWSPGRQPQHF.

This clonotype showed up many times. The rearrangement uses TRBV20-1 and TRBJ2-7, with D unclear. Germline V lookup: CDR1 DFQATT, CDR2 SNEGSKA (reference sequence). Trimming took 0 bases from V and 4 from J, leaving 16 bases between them. This CDR3 has 15 amino acids. In DNA, the CDR3 is TGCAGTGCTAGAGAAGGTCCCTTGGCTATTTACGAGCAGTACTTC. Encoded protein: CSAREGPLAIYEQYF.

This sequence joins TRBV7-3 and TRBJ2-2; tentatively, D is TRBD1 or TRBD2 (5 bases each). CDR1 and CDR2 from the germline V gene are SGHTA and FQGTGA. CDR3 length: 15 amino acids. V lost 6 bases, J lost 3 bases, and 14 bases lay in between. CDR3 bases: TGTGCCAGCAGTAAAGACAGCGGTTACACCGGGGAGCTGTTTTTT. It specifies CASSKDSGYTGELFF. Filled out from reference TRBV7-3 and TRBJ2-2, the complete variable domain reads GAGVSQTPSNKVTEKGKYVELRCDPISGHTALYWYRQSLGQGPEFLIYFQGTGAADDSGLPNDRFFAVRPEGSVSTLKIQRTERGDSAVYLCASSKDSGYTGELFFGEGSRLTVL.

The CDR3 region is CASSSFPGIGQNTGELFF. The CDR3 DNA sequence: TGTGCCAGCAGTTCCTTCCCCGGTATTGGACAGAACACCGGGGAGCTGTTTTTT. The rearrangement uses TRBV12-3 or TRBV12-4 and TRBJ2-2; tentatively, D is TRBD1 (5 bases). V was shortened by 4 bases and J by 1 base, with 19 bases between the two germline ends. The CDR3 runs 18 residues.

The genes are TRBV6-5 and TRBJ1-6; no reliable D call. V lost 0 bases, J lost 5 bases, and 17 bases lay in between. The CDR3 covers 18 residues. Germline-derived CDR1 and CDR2 are MNHEY and SVGAGI. The CDR3 region is CASSYSPSETRNNSPLHF. In nucleotides, the CDR3 is TGTGCCAGCAGTTACTCCCCTTCCGAGACAAGGAATAATTCACCCCTCCACTTT.

This clonotype was seen a handful of times. This chain uses TRBV15 with TRBJ2-2; perhaps TRBD1 as D (6 bases). In germline, CDR1 is LNHNV, CDR2 YYDKDF (reference sequence). The CDR3 has 15 amino acids. Between the trimmed V and J ends, which lost 7 bases and 5 bases, there was a span of 17 bases. Here the CDR3 DNA reads TGTGCCACCAAGGAAGGGGGAGACGGAACCGGGGAGCTGTTTTTT. It yields the protein CATKEGGDGTGELFF.